This T cell receptor (beta chain) emerged from a study of cytomegalovirus exposure and HLA in healthy donors. PCR employed 60 Vbeta and 13 Jbeta primers. Clones were sequenced by immunoSEQ multiplex PCR, and TCRdb holds only the in-frame ones, with some missing. There are around 150,000 clones in the sample; 75% to 85% occur only once, and approximately 1.1% lies in the top ten. Regarding this clone: Its target is not known.

Study-level points and caveats: According to an earlier analysis, most TCR beta V segments yielded productive rearrangements about 87% or about 30% of the time. Later analysis demonstrated an association between a missense DCLRE1C variant and TCR beta V- and J-gene trimming.

This receptor was obtained from a male donor in good health and CMV-seronegative. The sequenced material came from PBMCs.

The chain's CDR3 is CAWSVQVNSPLHF. The CDR3, as DNA: TGTGCCTGGAGTGTACAGGTGAATTCACCCCTCCACTTT. The chain couples TRBV30 to TRBJ1-6, with D perhaps matching TRBD1 (5 bases). This CDR3 has 13 amino acids. V was clipped by 0 bases and J by 7 bases, with 7 bases between them. Germline values: CDR1 GTSNPN, CDR2 SVGIG (reference sequence).